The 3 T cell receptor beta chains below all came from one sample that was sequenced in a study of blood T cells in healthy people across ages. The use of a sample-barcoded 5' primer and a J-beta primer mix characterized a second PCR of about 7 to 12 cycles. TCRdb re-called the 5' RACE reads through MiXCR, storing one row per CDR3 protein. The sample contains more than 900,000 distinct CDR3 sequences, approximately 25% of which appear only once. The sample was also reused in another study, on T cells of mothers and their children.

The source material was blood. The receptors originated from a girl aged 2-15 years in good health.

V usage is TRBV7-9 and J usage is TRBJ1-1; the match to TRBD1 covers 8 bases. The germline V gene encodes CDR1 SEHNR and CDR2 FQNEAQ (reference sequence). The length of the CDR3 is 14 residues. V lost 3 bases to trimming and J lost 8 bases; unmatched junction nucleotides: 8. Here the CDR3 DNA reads TGTGCCAGCAGCTTTCCACAGGGGGAGTACGAAGCTTTCTTT. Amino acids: CASSFPQGEYEAFF. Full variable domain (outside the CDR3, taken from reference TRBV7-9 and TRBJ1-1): DTGVSQNPRHKITKRGQNVTFRCDPISEHNRLYWYRQTLGQGPEFLTYFQNEAQLEKSRLLSDRFSAERPKGSFSTLEIQRTEQGDSAMYLCASSFPQGEYEAFFGQGTRLTVV.

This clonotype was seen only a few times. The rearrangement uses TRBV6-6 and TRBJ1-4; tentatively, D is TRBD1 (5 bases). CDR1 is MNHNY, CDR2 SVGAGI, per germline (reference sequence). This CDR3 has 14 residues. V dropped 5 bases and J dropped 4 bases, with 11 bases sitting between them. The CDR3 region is CASSQGYSNEKLFF. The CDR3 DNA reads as TGTGCCAGCAGTCAGGGCTACAGTAATGAAAAACTGTTTTTT.

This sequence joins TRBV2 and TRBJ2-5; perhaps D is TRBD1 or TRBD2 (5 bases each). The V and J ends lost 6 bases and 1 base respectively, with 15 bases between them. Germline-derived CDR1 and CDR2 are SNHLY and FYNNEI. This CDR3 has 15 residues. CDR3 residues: CASRGDVSGQETQYF. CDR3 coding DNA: TGTGCCAGCAGGGGGGACGTGTCGGGCCAAGAGACCCAGTACTTC.